The 8 T cell receptor beta chains below were found in one sample sequenced in a study of CDR3 diversity in severe acne. TCRdb reprocessed the PCR reads with MiXCR, giving one entry per CDR3 protein. This sample has about 84,000 distinct CDR3 sequences; under 60% occur once, and the top ten carry over 11%. The sample comprised blood. All receptors derive from a male donor in good health, without acne.

CDR3 DNA sequence: TGTGCCAGCAGCCAAGGCAGTGACAATCAGCCCCAGCATTTT. Protein: CASSQGSDNQPQHF. This sequence joins TRBV3-1 and TRBJ1-5, with D unclear. This CDR3 is built from 14 residues. V lost 1 base to trimming and J lost 3 bases, with 7 bases between them. Looked up from germline, CDR1 is LGHDT and CDR2 is YNNKEL (reference sequence).

This clonotype was seen only a few times. The chain joins TRBV4-1 to TRBJ2-7; 9 nucleotides match TRBD1. CDR1 is MGHRA and CDR2 is YSYEKL in the germline V gene. CDR3 size: 14 residues. V was clipped by 4 bases and J by 3 bases; unmatched bases: 4. The CDR3 coding sequence is TGCGCCAGCAGCCCGGGACAGGGACGCTACGAGCAGTACTTC. This sequence encodes CASSPGQGRYEQYF.

The chain couples TRBV20-1 to TRBJ2-5; D possibly corresponds to TRBD2 (5 bases). The CDR3 spans 13 residues. V lost 2 bases and J lost 5, with 12 bases in between. Germline values: CDR1 DFQATT, CDR2 SNEGSKA (reference sequence). The CDR3 DNA follows: TGCAGTGCTAGATACGGGGTGAGCGAGACCCAGTACTTC. Its protein is CSARYGVSETQYF.

The V call is TRBV24-1, the J call TRBJ1-2; 7 nucleotides line up with TRBD1. CDR1 KGHDR and CDR2 SFDVKD come from the germline V gene. Losses at the gene ends were 9 bases for V and 2 bases for J; bases not matched to a gene: 2. This CDR3 spans 12 amino acids. This chain's CDR3 is CATSQGNYGYTF. DNA of the CDR3: TGTGCCACCTCACAGGGGAACTATGGCTACACCTTC.

Written as DNA, the CDR3 is TGTGCCAGCAGTTTATCAGCGGGACGGAACTATGGCTACACCTTC. This encodes CASSLSAGRNYGYTF. The V call is TRBV28, the J call TRBJ1-2; a possible D gene is TRBD1 (5 bases). The germline gives CDR1 MDHEN, CDR2 SYDVKM. V gave up 1 base and J gave up 2 bases, with 11 bases separating them. This CDR3 contains 15 residues.

This clonotype came up a few times. The V call is TRBV3-1, the J call TRBJ1-1, with D unclear. Germline CDR1 is LGHDT and CDR2 is YNNKEL (reference sequence). The CDR3 covers 14 residues. Trimming pared 0 bases from V and 1 base from J, leaving 6 bases between. The CDR3 DNA is TGTGCCAGCAGCCAAGATAACAGGAACACTGAAGCTTTCTTT. It encodes CASSQDNRNTEAFF.

The gene calls are TRBV7-3 and TRBJ1-1; the D gene is possibly TRBD1 (5 bases). This CDR3 contains 14 residues. Trimming removed 5 bases at V and 5 bases at J, with 15 bases between. CDR1 is SGHTA and CDR2 is FQGTGA in the germline V gene. The CDR3 DNA follows: TGTGCCAGCAGCCAAATCGGGGGGGGGACTGAAGCTTTCTTT. The encoded protein is CASSQIGGGTEAFF.

Turning to this clonotype: Without the conserved terminal phenylalanine or tryptophan, this CDR3 likely stems from a read error. The chain has TRBV24-1 and TRBJ1-5, with 9 bases matching TRBD1. CDR1 is KGHDR and CDR2 is SFDVKD in the germline V gene. Germline trimming cut 5 bases from V and 2 bases from J; bases unmatched to any gene: 9. The CDR3 spans 17 residues. The CDR3 nucleotides are TGTGCCACCAGTGTCGGAACAGGGGGCTATGGCAATCAGCCCCAGCATTCT. Translated, it gives CATSVGTGGYGNQPQHS.